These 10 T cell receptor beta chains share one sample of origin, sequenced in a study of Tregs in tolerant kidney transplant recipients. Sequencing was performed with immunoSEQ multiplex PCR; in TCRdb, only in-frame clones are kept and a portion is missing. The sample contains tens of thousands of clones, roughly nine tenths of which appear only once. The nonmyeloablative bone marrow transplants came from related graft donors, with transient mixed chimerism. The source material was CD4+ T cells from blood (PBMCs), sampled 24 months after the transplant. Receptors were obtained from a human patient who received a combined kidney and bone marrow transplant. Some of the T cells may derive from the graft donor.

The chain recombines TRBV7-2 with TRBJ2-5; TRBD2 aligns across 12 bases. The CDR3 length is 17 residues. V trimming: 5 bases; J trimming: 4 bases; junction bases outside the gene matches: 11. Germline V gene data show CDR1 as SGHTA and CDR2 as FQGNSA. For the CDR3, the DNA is TGTGCCAGCAGCCCCCGACTAGCGGGGGTCCCAGTAGAGACCCAGTACTTC. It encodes CASSPRLAGVPVETQYF.

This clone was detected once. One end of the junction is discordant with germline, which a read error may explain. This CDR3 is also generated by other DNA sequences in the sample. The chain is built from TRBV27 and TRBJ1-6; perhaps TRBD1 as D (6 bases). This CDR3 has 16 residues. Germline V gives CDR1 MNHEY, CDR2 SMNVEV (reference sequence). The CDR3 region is CASSYMTQGVNSPLHF. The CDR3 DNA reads TGTGCCAGCAGCTATATGACACAGGGAGTCAATTCCCCCCTCCACTTT.

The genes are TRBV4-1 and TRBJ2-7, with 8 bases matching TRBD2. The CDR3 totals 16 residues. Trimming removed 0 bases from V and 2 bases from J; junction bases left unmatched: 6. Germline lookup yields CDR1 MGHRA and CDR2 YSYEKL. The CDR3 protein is CASSQDRGGAAYEQYF. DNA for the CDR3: TGCGCCAGCAGCCAAGATCGGGGGGGAGCGGCCTACGAGCAGTACTTC.

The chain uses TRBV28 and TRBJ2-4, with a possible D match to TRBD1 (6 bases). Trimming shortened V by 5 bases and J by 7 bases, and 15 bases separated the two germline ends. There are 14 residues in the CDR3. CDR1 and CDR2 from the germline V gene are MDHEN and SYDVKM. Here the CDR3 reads CASSRRSQGNIQYF. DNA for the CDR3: TGTGCCAGCAGTAGAAGAAGTCAGGGGAACATTCAGTACTTC.

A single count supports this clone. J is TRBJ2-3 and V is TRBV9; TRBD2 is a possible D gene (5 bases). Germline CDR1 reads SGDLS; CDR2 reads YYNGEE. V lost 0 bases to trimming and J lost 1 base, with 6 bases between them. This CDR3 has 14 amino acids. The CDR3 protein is CASSVAAGTDTQYF. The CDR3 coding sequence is TGTGCCAGCAGCGTAGCAGCGGGCACAGATACGCAGTATTTT.

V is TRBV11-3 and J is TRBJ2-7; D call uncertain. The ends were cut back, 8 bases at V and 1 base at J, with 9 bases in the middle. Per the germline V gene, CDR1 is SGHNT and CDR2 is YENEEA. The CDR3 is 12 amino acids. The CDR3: CASGGESYEQYF. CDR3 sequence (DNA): TGTGCCAGCGGTGGAGAGTCCTACGAGCAGTACTTC. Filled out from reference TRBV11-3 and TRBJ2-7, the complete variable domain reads EAGVVQSPRYKIIEKKQPVAFWCNPISGHNTLYWYLQNLGQGPELLIRYENEEAVDDSQLPKDRFSAERLKGVDSTLKIQPAELGDSAVYLCASGGESYEQYFGPGTRLTVT.

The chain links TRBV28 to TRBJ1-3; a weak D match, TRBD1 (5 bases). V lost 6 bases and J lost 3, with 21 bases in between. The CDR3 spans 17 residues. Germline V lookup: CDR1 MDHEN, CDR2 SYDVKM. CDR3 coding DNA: TGTGCCAGCAGCCCCATGACAGTCACCCCAAATGGAAACACCATATATTTT. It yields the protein CASSPMTVTPNGNTIYF.

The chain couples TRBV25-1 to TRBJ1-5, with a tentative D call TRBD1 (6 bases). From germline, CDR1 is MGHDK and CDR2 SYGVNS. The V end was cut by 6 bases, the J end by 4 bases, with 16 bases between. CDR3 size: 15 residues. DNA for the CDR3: TGTGCCAGCAGCGGCGGCGGACAGCGAAATCAGCCCCAGCATTTT. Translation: CASSGGGQRNQPQHF.

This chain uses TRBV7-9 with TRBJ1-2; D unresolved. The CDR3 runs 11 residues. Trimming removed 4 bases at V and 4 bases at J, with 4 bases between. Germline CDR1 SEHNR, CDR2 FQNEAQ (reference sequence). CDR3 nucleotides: TGTGCCAGCAGCTCCGTCTATGGCTACACCTTC. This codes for CASSSVYGYTF.

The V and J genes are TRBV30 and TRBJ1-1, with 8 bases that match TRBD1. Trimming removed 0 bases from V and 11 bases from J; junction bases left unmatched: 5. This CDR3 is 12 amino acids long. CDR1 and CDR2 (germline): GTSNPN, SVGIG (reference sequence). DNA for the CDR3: TGTGCCTGGAGTGTATCAGGGGGCATGGCTTTCTTT. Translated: CAWSVSGGMAFF.